This T cell receptor (beta chain) was obtained from a study of OX40 agonist ivuxolimab in advanced cancers. The assay was immunoSEQ multiplex PCR, and TCRdb's table has in-frame clones only and misses some. Of 45,000 to 60,000 clones in the sample, 82% were seen once. The CDR3 has 13 residues. In germline, CDR1 is LNHDA, CDR2 SQIVND (reference sequence). The V end was cut by 5 bases, the J end by 0 bases, with 7 bases between. Points on this clone: Its antigen is undetermined.

Study-wide results and caveats: Expanded peripheral T cells had an undetermined antigen specificity.

The chain uses TRBV19 and TRBJ1-1; D not certain. This specimen was CD4+ or CD8+ T cells sorted from blood, taken in a trial of the OX40 agonist ivuxolimab. The TCR sequence derives from an adult with an advanced solid tumor such as melanoma, head and neck, liver or kidney cancer. CDR3 DNA: TGTGCCAGTAGTCCTCGTATGAACACTGAAGCTTTCTTT. Its protein is CASSPRMNTEAFF.